This T cell receptor beta chain was captured by sequencing in a study of OX40 agonist ivuxolimab in advanced cancers. Across the study: The dose-escalation group included hepatocellular carcinoma, melanoma, renal cell carcinoma and head and neck cancer.

Libraries were prepared by immunoSEQ multiplex PCR; TCRdb keeps only in-frame clonotypes and omits some of them. The profile shows 70,000 or so clones, around 83% of them singletons. Sequencing was performed on CD4+ or CD8+ T cells sorted from blood, taken in a trial of the OX40 agonist ivuxolimab. The TCR was taken from an adult with an advanced solid tumor such as melanoma, head and neck, liver or kidney cancer.

The CDR3 sequence is CASSPPLLATPQRGTYEQYF. The CDR3 DNA reads TGCGCCAGCAGCCCGCCCTTACTAGCGACTCCACAAAGAGGCACCTACGAGCAGTACTTC. V and J are TRBV5-1 and TRBJ2-7; 7 bases agree with TRBD2. This CDR3 is built from 20 residues. Germline values: CDR1 SGHRS, CDR2 YFSETQ. After removal of 4 bases from V and 2 bases from J, the junction contained 24 bases not matched to a gene.